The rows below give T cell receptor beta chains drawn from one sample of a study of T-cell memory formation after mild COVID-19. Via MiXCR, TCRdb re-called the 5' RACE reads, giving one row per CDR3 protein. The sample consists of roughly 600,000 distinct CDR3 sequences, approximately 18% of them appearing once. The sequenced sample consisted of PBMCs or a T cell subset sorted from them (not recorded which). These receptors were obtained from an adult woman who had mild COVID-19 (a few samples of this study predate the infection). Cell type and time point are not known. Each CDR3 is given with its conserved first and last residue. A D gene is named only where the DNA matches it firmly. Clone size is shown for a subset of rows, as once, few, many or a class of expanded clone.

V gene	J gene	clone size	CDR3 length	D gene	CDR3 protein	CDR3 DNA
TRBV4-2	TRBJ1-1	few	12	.	CASSHVGSEAFF	TGTGCCAGCAGCCATGTAGGGTCTGAAGCTTTCTTT
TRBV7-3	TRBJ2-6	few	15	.	CASSLFNPGANVLTF	TGTGCCAGCAGCTTATTCAACCCTGGGGCCAACGTCCTGACTTTC
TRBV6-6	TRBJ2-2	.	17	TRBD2	CASSWGSSGEGSGELFF	TGTGCCAGCAGTTGGGGTTCTAGCGGGGAAGGATCCGGGGAGCTGTTTTTT
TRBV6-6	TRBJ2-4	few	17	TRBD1	CASSYVAVGTGGNIQYF	TGTGCCAGCAGTTACGTCGCAGTCGGGACAGGGGGGAACATTCAGTACTTC
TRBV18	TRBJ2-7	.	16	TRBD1	CASSPGQGTASYEQYF	TGTGCCAGCTCACCGGGACAGGGTACGGCCTCCTACGAGCAGTACTTC
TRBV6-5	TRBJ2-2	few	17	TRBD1	CASRPTGEWGDTGELFF	TGTGCCAGCAGACCAACAGGGGAGTGGGGTGACACCGGGGAGCTGTTTTTT
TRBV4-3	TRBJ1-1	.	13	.	CASSLSSGAEAFF	TGCGCCAGCAGCCTATCCTCTGGGGCTGAAGCTTTCTTT
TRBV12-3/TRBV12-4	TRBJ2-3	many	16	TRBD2	CASSSPSGGGTDTQYF	TGTGCCAGCAGCTCCCCTAGCGGGGGCGGCACAGATACGCAGTATTTT
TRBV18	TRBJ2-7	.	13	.	CASSPQQGGEQYF	TGTGCCAGCTCACCTCAACAGGGTGGCGAGCAGTACTTC
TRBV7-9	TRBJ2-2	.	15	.	CASSWPQWNTGELFF	TGTGCCAGCAGCTGGCCCCAGTGGAACACCGGGGAGCTGTTTTTT
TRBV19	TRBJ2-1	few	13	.	CASSISRTNEQFF	TGTGCCAGTAGTATTAGCCGAACCAATGAGCAGTTCTTC
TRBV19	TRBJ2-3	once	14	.	CASRGRGRGDTQYF	TGTGCCAGTAGGGGCAGGGGAAGAGGGGATACGCAGTATTTT
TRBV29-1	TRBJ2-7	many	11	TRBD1	CSAGGQGREYF	TGCAGCGCCGGTGGACAGGGGAGGGAGTACTTC
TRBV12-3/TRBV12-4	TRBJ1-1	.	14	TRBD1	CASSFDRGTTEAFF	TGTGCCAGCAGTTTCGACAGGGGGACAACTGAAGCTTTCTTT
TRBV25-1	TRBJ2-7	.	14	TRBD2	CASSGTGGLYEQYF	TGTGCCAGCAGTGGGACGGGAGGCCTGTACGAGCAGTACTTC
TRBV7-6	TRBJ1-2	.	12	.	CASSPRGAHATF	TGTGCCAGCAGCCCCAGAGGGGCCCACGCTACCTTC
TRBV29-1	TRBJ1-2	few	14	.	CSVEGVYRSYGYTF	TGCAGCGTTGAAGGGGTGTACAGAAGCTATGGCTACACCTTC
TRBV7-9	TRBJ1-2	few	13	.	CASSLTTGRGYTF	TGTGCCAGCAGCCTAACTACAGGGCGTGGCTACACCTTC
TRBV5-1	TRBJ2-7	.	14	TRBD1	CASSESGTEYEQYF	TGCGCCAGCAGCGAATCCGGGACAGAGTACGAGCAGTACTTC
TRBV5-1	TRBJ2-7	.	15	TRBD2	CASSLATAGAYEQYF	TGCGCCAGCAGCTTGGCCACAGCGGGGGCCTACGAGCAGTACTTC
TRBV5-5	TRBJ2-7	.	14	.	CASSLGSLSYEQYF	TGTGCCAGCAGCTTGGGCTCCCTATCCTACGAGCAGTACTTC
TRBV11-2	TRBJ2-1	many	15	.	CASSLEASSYNEQFF	TGTGCCAGCAGCTTAGAGGCCAGCTCCTACAATGAGCAGTTCTTC
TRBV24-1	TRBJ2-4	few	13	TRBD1	CATSDGRGNIQYF	TGTGCCACCAGTGATGGCAGGGGGAACATTCAGTACTTC
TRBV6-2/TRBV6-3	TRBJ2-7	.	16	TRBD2	CASSYRIAGEGYEQYF	TGTGCCAGCAGTTACAGGATAGCGGGAGAGGGTTACGAGCAGTACTTC
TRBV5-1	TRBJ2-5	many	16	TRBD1	CASSLEGDSGWETQYF	TGCGCCAGCAGCTTGGAGGGGGACAGTGGCTGGGAGACCCAGTACTTC
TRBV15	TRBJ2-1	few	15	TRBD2	CATSRWTSGGREQFF	TGTGCCACCAGCCGCTGGACTAGCGGGGGCCGGGAGCAGTTCTTC
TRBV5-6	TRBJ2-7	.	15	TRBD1	CASSPYGTGPYEQYF	TGTGCCAGCAGCCCGTACGGGACAGGGCCCTACGAGCAGTACTTC
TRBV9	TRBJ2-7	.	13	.	CASSPIDSNEQYF	TGTGCCAGCAGCCCAATCGACAGTAACGAGCAGTACTTC
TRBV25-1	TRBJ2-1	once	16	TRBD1	CASSEITGGSYNEQFF	TGTGCCAGCAGTGAGATAACAGGGGGCTCCTACAATGAGCAGTTCTTC
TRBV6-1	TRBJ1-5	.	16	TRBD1	CASRDRDRGPNQPQHF	TGTGCCAGCAGGGACCGGGACAGGGGGCCCAATCAGCCCCAGCATTTT
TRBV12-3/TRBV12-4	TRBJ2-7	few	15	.	CASSLGSLGRYEQYF	TGTGCCAGCAGTTTAGGTTCTCTCGGGAGATACGAGCAGTACTTC
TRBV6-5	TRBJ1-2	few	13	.	CASSLGYNYGYTF	TGTGCCAGCAGTCTCGGGTATAACTATGGCTACACCTTC
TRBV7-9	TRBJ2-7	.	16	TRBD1	CASSPGWDREGYEQYF	TGTGCCAGCAGCCCGGGGTGGGACAGGGAAGGGTACGAGCAGTACTTC
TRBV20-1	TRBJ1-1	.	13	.	CSARDEEVTEAFF	TGCAGTGCTAGAGATGAGGAGGTCACTGAAGCTTTCTTT
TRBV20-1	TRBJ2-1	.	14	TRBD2	CSARVGTRYNEQFF	TGCAGTGCTAGAGTTGGGACTAGGTACAATGAGCAGTTCTTC
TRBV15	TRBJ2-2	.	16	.	CATSRETGTRVRELFF	TGTGCCACCAGCAGAGAAACCGGGACGAGAGTTAGAGAGCTGTTTTTT
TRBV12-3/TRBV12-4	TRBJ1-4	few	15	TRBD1	CASSFRGQTNEKLFF	TGTGCCAGCAGTTTCAGGGGGCAAACTAATGAAAAACTGTTTTTT
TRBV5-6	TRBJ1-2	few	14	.	CASSSMPLDYGYTF	TGTGCCAGCAGCTCGATGCCCCTGGACTATGGCTACACCTTC